A selection of T cell receptor beta chains follows, all from one sample in a study of CD8 T cells in Susac syndrome. MiXCR, run by TCRdb on the immunoSEQ multiplex PCR reads, gives a single entry per CDR3 protein. The profile shows some 96,000 distinct CDR3 sequences, about 95% of them singletons. Source material: CD8+ T cells from PBMCs. The receptor source for this set is a human donor with Susac syndrome. CDR3s include the opening cysteine and the closing phenylalanine or tryptophan. Each record gives: J gene, V gene, CDR3 protein.

j_gene: TRBJ1-5
v_gene: TRBV11-2
CDR3aa: CASSLDWWNQPQHF

j_gene: TRBJ2-1
v_gene: TRBV29-1
CDR3aa: CSVTWVSKYNEQFF

j_gene: TRBJ2-7
v_gene: TRBV4-1
CDR3aa: CASSQPGGVDEQYF

j_gene: TRBJ2-5
v_gene: TRBV15
CDR3aa: CATSRTPGLAVPETQYF

j_gene: TRBJ1-2
v_gene: TRBV10-3
CDR3aa: CAISEEGYGYTF

j_gene: TRBJ2-7
v_gene: TRBV11-2
CDR3aa: CASSLLGTASEQYF

j_gene: TRBJ1-5
v_gene: TRBV12-3/TRBV12-4
CDR3aa: CASSTRDRRYQPQHF

j_gene: TRBJ1-1
v_gene: TRBV29-1
CDR3aa: CSVEAGPNVEAFF

j_gene: TRBJ1-1
v_gene: TRBV25-1
CDR3aa: CARTQREETEAFF

j_gene: TRBJ2-1
v_gene: TRBV10-3
CDR3aa: CAISDDGVSSYNEQFF

j_gene: TRBJ2-7
v_gene: TRBV7-2
CDR3aa: CASSLRAEFRVNLGQYF

j_gene: TRBJ2-1
v_gene: TRBV29-1
CDR3aa: CSVEAGLHEQFF

j_gene: TRBJ2-5
v_gene: TRBV9
CDR3aa: CASSVVGYLSETQYF

j_gene: TRBJ2-2
v_gene: TRBV27
CDR3aa: CASSLLTEKDWAGELFF

j_gene: TRBJ1-2
v_gene: TRBV24-1
CDR3aa: CATSDTYGYTF

j_gene: TRBJ2-4
v_gene: TRBV18
CDR3aa: CASSSRNIQYF

j_gene: TRBJ2-5
v_gene: TRBV12-3/TRBV12-4
CDR3aa: CASSLEEGGETQYF

j_gene: TRBJ2-5
v_gene: TRBV4-1
CDR3aa: CASRPEHQNPPLQETQYF

j_gene: TRBJ2-1
v_gene: TRBV6-5
CDR3aa: CASSYSIAPQYNEQFF

j_gene: TRBJ2-5
v_gene: TRBV29-1
CDR3aa: CSVGQGQFGETQYF

j_gene: TRBJ2-3
v_gene: TRBV15
CDR3aa: CATSGSKGLVGYF

j_gene: TRBJ1-1
v_gene: TRBV9
CDR3aa: CASSVAGAQNTEAFF

j_gene: TRBJ1-5
v_gene: TRBV20-1
CDR3aa: CSARVPHSNQPQHF

j_gene: TRBJ2-5
v_gene: TRBV3-1
CDR3aa: CASSQGTVQETQYF

j_gene: TRBJ2-1
v_gene: TRBV21-1
CDR3aa: CASSPPGGGEQFF

j_gene: TRBJ2-1
v_gene: TRBV14
CDR3aa: CASKMGQTNHNEQFF

j_gene: TRBJ2-3
v_gene: TRBV25-1
CDR3aa: CASSESDGDTQYF

j_gene: TRBJ2-5
v_gene: TRBV4-2
CDR3aa: CASSQDAGQVLGETQYF

j_gene: TRBJ1-1
v_gene: TRBV29-1
CDR3aa: CSVEDQAGGAFF

j_gene: TRBJ2-1
v_gene: TRBV20-1
CDR3aa: CSARILGGSYNEQFF

j_gene: TRBJ2-3
v_gene: TRBV6-4
CDR3aa: CASSDHSGGGTDTQYF

j_gene: TRBJ2-1
v_gene: TRBV20-1
CDR3aa: CSAIFPGRSYNEQFF

j_gene: TRBJ2-7
v_gene: TRBV4-1
CDR3aa: CASSRRTGTGFLKQYF

j_gene: TRBJ2-2
v_gene: TRBV4-1
CDR3aa: CASSQPRGGELFF

j_gene: TRBJ2-1
v_gene: TRBV6-5
CDR3aa: CASSYSLTSGHEQFF

j_gene: TRBJ1-6
v_gene: TRBV5-6
CDR3aa: CASNEGGSPLHF

j_gene: TRBJ2-2
v_gene: TRBV5-1
CDR3aa: CASSLDTANTGELFF

j_gene: TRBJ2-3
v_gene: TRBV7-2
CDR3aa: CASSQQAGGTDTQYF

j_gene: TRBJ2-5
v_gene: TRBV24-1
CDR3aa: CATSQGETQYF

j_gene: TRBJ2-5
v_gene: TRBV7-3
CDR3aa: CASSQTSGSQETQYF

j_gene: TRBJ2-7
v_gene: TRBV12-3/TRBV12-4
CDR3aa: CASNGAGQGNVYEQYF

j_gene: TRBJ2-1
v_gene: TRBV2
CDR3aa: CASSARGSDNEQFF

j_gene: TRBJ2-2
v_gene: TRBV6-1
CDR3aa: CASRRTGGGLAFTGELFF

j_gene: TRBJ1-2
v_gene: TRBV24-1
CDR3aa: CATRSIDGYTF

j_gene: TRBJ2-1
v_gene: TRBV12-5
CDR3aa: CASGSGHEQFF

j_gene: TRBJ2-3
v_gene: TRBV11-2
CDR3aa: CASSFRQGDSTDTQYF

j_gene: TRBJ1-1
v_gene: TRBV3-1
CDR3aa: CASSQRRSLVGTEAFF

j_gene: TRBJ2-1
v_gene: TRBV15
CDR3aa: CATSREPDNEQFF

j_gene: TRBJ2-1
v_gene: TRBV27
CDR3aa: CASSLAPTGYNEQFF

j_gene: TRBJ2-7
v_gene: TRBV15
CDR3aa: CATSDDDRIYEQYF

j_gene: TRBJ2-1
v_gene: TRBV29-1
CDR3aa: CSVGTGEYNEQFF

j_gene: TRBJ1-1
v_gene: TRBV6-6
CDR3aa: CASSYSREAFF